This TCR beta chain came from a study of CXCR3-negative and CXCR3-positive naive CD8 T cells. About the research overall: Cumulative TRB read yield was approximately 135 million, averaging about 1.5 +/- 0.3 million per library. Regarding the study as a whole: Because surface CD5 did not distinguish the naive subsets, TCR strength was inferred from TRB CDR3 properties.

Note on this clonotype: Its antigen is not identified.

Through 5' RACE with UMI labels, the TRB cDNA libraries were prepared. TCRdb processed the 5' RACE reads again and assigns one entry to each CDR3 protein, with no DNA. In all, the sample yields 75,000 to 100,000 distinct CDR3 sequences. The sequencing input was naive CXCR3- CD8+ T cells from blood. Specified subset: CD45RO-CCR7+CD27+CD95- naive CD8+ T cells lacking CXCR3 (TNR3-). This TCR derives from a human donor in good health. Some clones in this sample may be carry-over from other donors' samples.

The CDR3 spells CASSLVSVYSSYNEQFF. This chain links TRBV7-9 with TRBJ2-1. The CDR3 covers 17 residues. The germline CDR1 and CDR2 sequences are SEHNR and FQNEAQ (reference sequence). Complete variable domain (other parts from reference TRBV7-9 and TRBJ2-1): DTGVSQNPRHKITKRGQNVTFRCDPISEHNRLYWYRQTLGQGPEFLTYFQNEAQLEKSRLLSDRFSAERPKGSFSTLEIQRTEQGDSAMYLCASSLVSVYSSYNEQFFGPGTRLTVL.